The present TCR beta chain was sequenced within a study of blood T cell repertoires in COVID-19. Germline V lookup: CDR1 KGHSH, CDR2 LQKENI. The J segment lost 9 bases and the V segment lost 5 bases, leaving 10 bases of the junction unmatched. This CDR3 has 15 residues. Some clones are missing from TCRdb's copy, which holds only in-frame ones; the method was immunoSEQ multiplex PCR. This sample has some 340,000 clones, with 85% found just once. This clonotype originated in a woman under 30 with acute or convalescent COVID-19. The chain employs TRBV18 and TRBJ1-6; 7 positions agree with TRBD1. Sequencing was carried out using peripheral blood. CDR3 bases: TGTGCCAGCTCATCGGGACAGCCCGGTAGTTCACCCCTCCACTTT. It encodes CASSSGQPGSSPLHF.